This TCR beta chain was sequenced for a study of cytomegalovirus exposure and HLA in healthy donors. The data were produced by immunoSEQ multiplex PCR, yet TCRdb's version contains in-frame clones alone and is incomplete. The repertoire holds over 85,000 clones, with approximately 88% as singletons. Regarding this clone: The antigen remains unidentified.

General study points: Reportedly, diagnosis of cytomegalovirus status by the classifier showed high specificity and sensitivity. Through in vitro validation, a few CMV-associated chains were shown to be specific for CMV antigens.

Germline loops: CDR1 MNHEY, CDR2 SMNVEV (reference sequence). Unmatched junction bases numbered 7, after V lost 0 bases and J lost 6 bases. The CDR3 has 16 amino acids. The TCR sequence derives from a woman in her 30s in good health and CMV-seropositive. This chain links TRBV27 with TRBJ2-5; 10 nucleotides align to TRBD2. The specimen was PBMCs. This CDR3 is CASSLSRAGGPQTQYF. The CDR3 region has the DNA TGTGCCAGCAGTTTATCCCGAGCGGGAGGGCCGCAGACCCAGTACTTC.